Sequencing of this T cell receptor (beta chain) was carried out in a study of radiotherapy plus CTLA-4 blockade in lung cancer. The ends lost 7 bases at V and 3 bases at J; junction bases unmatched: 8. The CDR3 totals 15 residues. CDR1 is SNHLY, CDR2 FYNNEI, per germline. In its sample, this clone was seen a few times. Sequencing was performed with immunoSEQ multiplex PCR; in TCRdb, only in-frame clones are kept and a portion is missing. The sample lists roughly 90,000 clones; 72% were seen once. The chain has TRBV2 and TRBJ2-2, with TRBD1 matching over 7 bases. The sequence was collected from a human donor with non-small cell lung cancer that progressed on radiotherapy plus ipilimumab. The input for sequencing was peripheral blood, taken from a patient treated with radiotherapy plus ipilimumab. The CDR3 reads CASMPGQFYTGELFF. Written as DNA, the CDR3 is TGTGCCAGCATGCCGGGACAGTTTTACACCGGGGAGCTGTTTTTT.